This T cell receptor beta chain is from a study of glioma-infiltrating T cells. Overall study results and limits: Tissue and blood shared very few CDR3 sequences. Above-expected tissue-blood divergence occurred in all gliomas, most in low-grade ones.

This clonotype was counted between two and nine times. What it binds is unknown. TCR alpha and beta CDR3 regions were amplified from RNA using iRepertoire nested multiplex PCR. Tissue mRNA or PBMC total RNA, roughly 100-400 ng, went into one-step reverse transcription and amplification. Using its own MiXCR run on the multiplex PCR reads, TCRdb lists one record per CDR3 protein. This table holds over 140,000 distinct CDR3 sequences, about two fifths found once. J was trimmed by 7 bases and V by 5 bases; bases with no gene match: 7. Looked up from germline, CDR1 is SGHTA and CDR2 is FQGNSA. The CDR3 is 14 residues long.

Sequenced: glioma tissue, nonneoplastic brain tissue, or PBMCs (not recorded which). This TCR was recovered from a human donor with low-grade glioma or glioblastoma, undergoing nonglioma brain surgery, or in good health (not recorded which). V gene TRBV7-2 combines with J gene TRBJ2-1; the match to TRBD1 covers 8 bases. CDR3 nucleotide sequence: TGTGCCAGCAGCCCAGGACAGGGACAGAATGAGCAGTTCTTC. This sequence encodes CASSPGQGQNEQFF.